This T cell receptor beta chain was sequenced for a study of blood T cells in healthy people across ages. Study-level information: In model experiments, template switching was able to capture about one barcoded beta molecule for every two T cells that were present. The study, taken as a whole, reports: Long-lived donors exceeded aged donors in naive CD4+ cells and diversity. Shifts in expanded clonotypes may have been confounded by donor CMV status, which was unknown.

It was with a sample-barcoded 5' primer and a J-beta primer mix that a second PCR of about 7 to 12 cycles was run. A single record per CDR3 protein comes from TCRdb applying MiXCR to the 5' RACE reads. The repertoire consists of about 620,000 distinct CDR3 sequences, with around 20% occurring once and the leading ten covering under 4%. Remarks on this clonotype: Its target is not known.

Roughly 9.5 milliliters of peripheral blood were drawn from each donor into EDTA-treated tubes. The CDR3 extends over 13 amino acids. Trimming shortened V by 1 base and J by 14 bases, and 12 bases separated the two germline ends. The chain carries TRBV12-3 or TRBV12-4 and TRBJ1-6; D ambiguous. The sequencing input was blood. This receptor was obtained from an older man in good health. CDR3 residues: CASSLDTGSTLHF. CDR3 DNA sequence: TGTGCCAGCAGTTTAGACACCGGCTCTACCCTCCACTTT.